This T cell receptor (beta chain) was sequenced for a study of T cells expressing NK-cell markers. Across the study: Sorted T-cell subsets CD3+CD56+NKG2C+, CD3+CD56+NKG2C- and CD3+CD56-NKG2C+ were TCR beta-sequenced.

The CDR3 has 17 amino acids. CDR1 is LGHNA and CDR2 is YSLEER in the germline V gene. One entry per CDR3 protein, without DNA, is what TCRdb gives after re-calling the 5' RACE reads. This sample's clone table lists 140,000 or so distinct CDR3 sequences. The TCR was taken from a man younger than 35 in good health. V gene TRBV4-3 combines with J gene TRBJ2-1; the D call from TCRdb, TRBD2, cannot be confirmed without DNA. The sample consisted of blood T cells: a sorted CD56 or NKG2C T cell subset, CD4+ or CD8+ T cells, or bulk PBMC T cells (not recorded which). The CDR3 loop reads CASSQGVTRLTNNEQFF.